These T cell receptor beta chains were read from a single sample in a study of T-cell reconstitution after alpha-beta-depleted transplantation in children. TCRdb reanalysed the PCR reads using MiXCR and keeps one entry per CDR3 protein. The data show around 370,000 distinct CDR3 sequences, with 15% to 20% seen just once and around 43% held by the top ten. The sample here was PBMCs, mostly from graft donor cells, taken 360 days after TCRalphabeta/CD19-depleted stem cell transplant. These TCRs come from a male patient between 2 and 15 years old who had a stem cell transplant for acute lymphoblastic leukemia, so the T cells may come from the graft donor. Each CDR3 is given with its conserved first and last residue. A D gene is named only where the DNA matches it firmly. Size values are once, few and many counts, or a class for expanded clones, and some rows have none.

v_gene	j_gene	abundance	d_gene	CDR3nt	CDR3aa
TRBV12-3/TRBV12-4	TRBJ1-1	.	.	TGTGCCAGCAGCGAGAGGACCCAGGCGATGAACACTGAAGCTTTCTTT	CASSERTQAMNTEAFF
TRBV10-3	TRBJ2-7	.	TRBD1	TGTGCCATCAGTGCGACAGGGTCAGGCGAGCAGTACTTC	CAISATGSGEQYF
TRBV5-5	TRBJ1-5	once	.	TGTGCCAGCAGCTTAGGGCAGGGGTTCGGGGGCAATCAGCCCCAGCATTTT	CASSLGQGFGGNQPQHF
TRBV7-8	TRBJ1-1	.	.	TGTGCCAGCAGCTTAGATCCGGGGGGGGACACTGAAGCTTTCTTT	CASSLDPGGDTEAFF
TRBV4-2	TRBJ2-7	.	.	TGTGCCAGCAGCCAAGATCCGGGGGGCTGGCAAGGGCAGTACTTC	CASSQDPGGWQGQYF
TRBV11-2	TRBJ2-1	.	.	TGTGCCAGCAGCTCCCGGACTCCGAGCTCCTACAATGAGCAGTTCTTC	CASSSRTPSSYNEQFF
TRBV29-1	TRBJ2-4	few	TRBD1	TGCAGCGTCCTAACGACAGGGCGATACATTCAGTACTTC	CSVLTTGRYIQYF
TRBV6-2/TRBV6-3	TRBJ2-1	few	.	TGTGCCAGCAGTACCCGAACTAGACTCAATGAGCAGTTCTTC	CASSTRTRLNEQFF
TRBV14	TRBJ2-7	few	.	TGTGCCAGCAGCCAAGTACCACGGGCTTACGAGCAGTACTTC	CASSQVPRAYEQYF
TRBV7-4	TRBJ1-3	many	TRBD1	TGTGCCAGCAGCGGGACAGACCTATGGAACCTCACTGGAAACACCATATATTTT	CASSGTDLWNLTGNTIYF
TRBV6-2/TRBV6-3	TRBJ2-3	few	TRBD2	TGTGCCAGCAGAATAGCGGGAGCGAGCACAGATACGCAGTATTTT	CASRIAGASTDTQYF
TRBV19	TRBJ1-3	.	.	TGTGCCAGTAGTCTCCGACCGCCGTTCTCTGGAAACACCATATATTTT	CASSLRPPFSGNTIYF
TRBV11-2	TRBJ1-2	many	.	TGTGCCAGCAGCCCCGGGACCCTCATTTATGGCTACACCTTC	CASSPGTLIYGYTF
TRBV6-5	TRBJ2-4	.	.	TGTGCCAGCAGTTACCTTACCCCCAGGGAAACCAAAAACATTCAGTACTTC	CASSYLTPRETKNIQYF
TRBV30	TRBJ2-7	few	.	TGTGCCTGGAGTGGGCCGCCGACGGGGCAGTACTTC	CAWSGPPTGQYF
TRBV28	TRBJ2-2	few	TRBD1	TGTGCCAGCAGTTCTCGGACAGGGGCCCCTACCGGGGAGCTGTTTTTT	CASSSRTGAPTGELFF
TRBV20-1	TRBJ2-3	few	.	TGCAGTGCCCCGGAGCCCCGGGGCACAGATACGCAGTATTTT	CSAPEPRGTDTQYF
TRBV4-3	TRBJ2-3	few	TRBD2	TGCGCCAGCAGCCAAGATAGGACTAGGCGGGGAGCAGATACGCAGTATTTT	CASSQDRTRRGADTQYF
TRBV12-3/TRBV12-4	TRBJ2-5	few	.	TGTGCCAGCCAGTTTTTCCAGGGAGAGACCCAGTACTTC	CASQFFQGETQYF
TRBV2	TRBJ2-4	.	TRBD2	TGTGCCAGCAGTGAACTGACTAGCAAAGGAGATAAAAACATTCAGTACTTC	CASSELTSKGDKNIQYF
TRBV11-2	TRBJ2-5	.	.	TGTGCCAGCAGCTTAATGGGAAGCGCCGGGGAGACCCAGTACTTC	CASSLMGSAGETQYF
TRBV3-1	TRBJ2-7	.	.	TGTGCCAGCAGCCAAGCTCTGGCAACGGGGCACCCCTACGAGCAGTACTTC	CASSQALATGHPYEQYF
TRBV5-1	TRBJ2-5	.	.	TGCGCCAGCAGCCACGAGGGGCTGGAGGAGACCCAGTACTTC	CASSHEGLEETQYF
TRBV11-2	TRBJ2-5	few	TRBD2	TGTGCCAGCAGCCCCAGGTCTAGCGGAACCCAAGAGACCCAGTACTTC	CASSPRSSGTQETQYF
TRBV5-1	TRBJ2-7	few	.	TGCGCCAGCAGCTTGAGACAGAACTACGAGCAGTACTTC	CASSLRQNYEQYF
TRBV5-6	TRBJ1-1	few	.	TGTGCCAGCAGCTTGGGGGGGCGCGGTGAAGCTTTCTTT	CASSLGGRGEAFF
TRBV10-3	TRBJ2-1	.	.	TGTGCCATCAGTGATCCATCGACTAGGGGGTATGAGCAGTTCTTC	CAISDPSTRGYEQFF
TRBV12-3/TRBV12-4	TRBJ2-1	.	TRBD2	TGTGCCAGCAGTCTAGCGGGCATTGACAATGAGCAGTTCTTC	CASSLAGIDNEQFF
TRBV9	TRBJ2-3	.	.	TGTGCCAGCAGCCGACAGGGAGGGTTCACAGATACGCAGTATTTT	CASSRQGGFTDTQYF
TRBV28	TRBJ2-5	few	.	TGTGCCAGCAGTTTGGGACTTTCCAGAGAGACCCAGTACTTC	CASSLGLSRETQYF
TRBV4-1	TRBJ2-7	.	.	TGCGCCAGCAGCCAAAGGACGCACTACGAGCAGTACTTC	CASSQRTHYEQYF
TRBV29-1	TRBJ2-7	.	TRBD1	TGCAGCGTTGTCTCGGACAGGGCTACCTACGAGCAGTACTTC	CSVVSDRATYEQYF
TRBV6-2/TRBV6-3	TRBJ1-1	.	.	TGTGCCATACGACAGAAGAACACTGAAGCTTTCTTT	CAIRQKNTEAFF
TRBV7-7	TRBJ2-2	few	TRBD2	TGTGCTAGCAGCTTAGATCCCTCCACTAGCGGGAGCACCGGGGAGCTGTTTTTT	CASSLDPSTSGSTGELFF
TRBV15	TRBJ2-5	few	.	TGTGCCACCAGCAGAGCCCGGGGGATTTCCCAAGAGACCCAGTACTTC	CATSRARGISQETQYF
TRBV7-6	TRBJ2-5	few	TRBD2	TGTGCCAGCAGCTTGAGGGTTGTGGGGACTAGCGGGAGAATAAGTGAGACCCAGTACTTC	CASSLRVVGTSGRISETQYF
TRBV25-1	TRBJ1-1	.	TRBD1	TGTGCCAGCAGTCTCACAGGGGCCGGAACTGAAGCTTTCTTT	CASSLTGAGTEAFF
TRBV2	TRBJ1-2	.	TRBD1	TGTGCCAGCAGTGTTGCCGGACAGGAGGTCCCGGAGGGCTATATTGGCTACACCTTC	CASSVAGQEVPEGYIGYTF
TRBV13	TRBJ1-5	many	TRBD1	TGTGCCAGCAGCCTCGGGGACAGAGATCAGCCCCAGCATTTT	CASSLGDRDQPQHF
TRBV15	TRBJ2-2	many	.	TGTGCCACCAGCTCTCATAGGGGCACCGGGGAGCTGTTTTTT	CATSSHRGTGELFF
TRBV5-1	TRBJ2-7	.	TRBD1	TGCGCCAGCCAGAGTGAGGGACAGCGCTCCTACGAGCAGTACTTC	CASQSEGQRSYEQYF
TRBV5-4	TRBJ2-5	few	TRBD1	TGTGCCAGCAGCTCGGGACGACAGGGTCCGAAAGGGCAAGAGACCCAGTACTTC	CASSSGRQGPKGQETQYF
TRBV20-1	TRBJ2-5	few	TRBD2	TGCAGTGCTAGACCACTAGCGGGACAAGAGACCCAGTACTTC	CSARPLAGQETQYF
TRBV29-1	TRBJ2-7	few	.	TGCAGCGTCTCACATAGCGTGAGCTCCTACGAGCAGTACTTC	CSVSHSVSSYEQYF
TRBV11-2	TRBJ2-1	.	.	TGTGCCAGCAGCTTAGAGGCTACGACCTACAATGAGCAGTTCTTC	CASSLEATTYNEQFF
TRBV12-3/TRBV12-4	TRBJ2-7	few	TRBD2	TGTGCCAGCAGTACAAGCGGGAGGGCCAAGTACGAGCAGTACTTC	CASSTSGRAKYEQYF
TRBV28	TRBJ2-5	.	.	TGTGCCAGCAGTTTTCGGCAGGGCAGGGAGACCCAGTACTTC	CASSFRQGRETQYF
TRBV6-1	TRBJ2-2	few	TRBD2	TGTGCCAGCAGTCCCGATTTCGTGGGAGGGACCACCGGGGAGCTGTTTTTT	CASSPDFVGGTTGELFF
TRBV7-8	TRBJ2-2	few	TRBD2	TGTGCCAGCAGCCCGACGGGGGGACGGACCGGGGAGCTGTTTTTT	CASSPTGGRTGELFF
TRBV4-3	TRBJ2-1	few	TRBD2	TGCGCCAGCAGCCAACACGGGAGACTAGCGGGAGGGGAAAATGAGCAGTTCTTC	CASSQHGRLAGGENEQFF
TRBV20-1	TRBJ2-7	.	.	TGCAGTGCTTCGTCGGACGACTACGAGCAGTACTTC	CSASSDDYEQYF
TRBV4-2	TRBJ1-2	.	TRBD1	TGTGCCAGCAGCCACCCCCACCGGGACAGTCGGTTAGGGGGCTACACCTTC	CASSHPHRDSRLGGYTF
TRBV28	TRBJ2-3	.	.	TGTGCCAGCAGTTTACGGTTCCTCGGCACAGATACGCAGTATTTT	CASSLRFLGTDTQYF
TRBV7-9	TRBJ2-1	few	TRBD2	TGTGCCAGCAGCTCGAGGACTAGACCCAATGAGCAGTTCTTC	CASSSRTRPNEQFF
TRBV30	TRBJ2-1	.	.	TGTGCCTGGAAAAGGCTTTATGAGCAGTTCTTC	CAWKRLYEQFF